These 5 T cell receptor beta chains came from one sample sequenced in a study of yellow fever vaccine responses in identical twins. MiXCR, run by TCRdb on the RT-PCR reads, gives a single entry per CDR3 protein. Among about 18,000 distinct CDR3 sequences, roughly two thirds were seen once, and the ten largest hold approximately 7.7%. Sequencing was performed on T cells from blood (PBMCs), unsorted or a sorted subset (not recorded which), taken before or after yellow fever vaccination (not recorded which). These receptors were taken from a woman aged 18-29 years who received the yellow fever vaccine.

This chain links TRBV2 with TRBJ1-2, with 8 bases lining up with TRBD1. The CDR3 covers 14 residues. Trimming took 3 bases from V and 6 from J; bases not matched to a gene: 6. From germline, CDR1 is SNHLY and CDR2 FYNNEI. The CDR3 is CASSEQGAVNGYTF. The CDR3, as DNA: TGTGCCAGCAGTGAGCAGGGGGCGGTGAATGGCTACACCTTC.

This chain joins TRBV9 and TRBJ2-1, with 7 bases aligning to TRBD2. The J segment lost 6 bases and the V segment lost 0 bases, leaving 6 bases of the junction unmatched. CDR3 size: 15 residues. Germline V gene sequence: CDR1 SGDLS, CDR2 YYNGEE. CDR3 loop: CASSVDQRDGNEQFF. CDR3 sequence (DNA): TGTGCCAGCAGCGTAGACCAGCGGGACGGCAATGAGCAGTTCTTC. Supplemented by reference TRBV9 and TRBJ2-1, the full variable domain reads DSGVTQTPKHLITATGQRVTLRCSPRSGDLSVYWYQQSLDQGLQFLIQYYNGEERAKGNILERFSAQQFPDLHSELNLSSLELGDSALYFCASSVDQRDGNEQFFGPGTRLTVL.

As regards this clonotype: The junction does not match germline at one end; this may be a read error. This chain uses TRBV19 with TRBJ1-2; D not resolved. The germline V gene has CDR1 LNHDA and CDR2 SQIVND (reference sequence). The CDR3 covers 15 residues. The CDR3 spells CARSTEPSSNYGYTF. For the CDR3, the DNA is TGTGCCAGGAGTACCGAGCCTTCAAGTAACTATGGCTACACCTTC.

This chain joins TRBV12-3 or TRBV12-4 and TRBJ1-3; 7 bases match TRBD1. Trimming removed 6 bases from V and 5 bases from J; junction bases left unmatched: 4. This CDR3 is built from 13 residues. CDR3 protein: CASSGTDRNTIYF. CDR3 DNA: TGTGCCAGCAGCGGGACAGACAGAAACACCATATATTTT.

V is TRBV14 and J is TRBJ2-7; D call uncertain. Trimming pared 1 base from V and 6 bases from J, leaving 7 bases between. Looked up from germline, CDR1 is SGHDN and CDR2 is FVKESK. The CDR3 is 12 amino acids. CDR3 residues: CASSQVSSEQYF. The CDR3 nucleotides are TGTGCCAGCAGCCAAGTTAGCAGCGAGCAGTACTTC.